This TCR beta chain was captured by sequencing in a study of blood T cell repertoires in COVID-19. Whole-study context: The United States, Italy and Spain were the sources of the acute and convalescent COVID-19 samples. T cells, B-cell-depleted T cells, or PBMCs provided the cDNA or gDNA that served as material.

Per the authors' pipeline: Reference gene primers were amplified, and this amplification served to estimate nucleated cell counts. Using immunoSEQ multiplex PCR, the repertoire was profiled, and TCRdb retains in-frame clones only, with some absent. V and J calls and clone size are those listed in that table; D and trimming were worked out from the DNA. This sample has 55,000 to 75,000 clones, with around nine tenths found just once. V dropped 3 bases and J dropped 5 bases, with 14 bases sitting between them. The germline CDR1 and CDR2 sequences are LGHNA and YSLEER. The CDR3 contains 15 residues. The J gene is TRBJ2-1, the V gene TRBV4-3, with no clear D. This clonotype was sampled from a human donor with active COVID-19. The donor label of this sample is uncertain. Sample: peripheral blood. CDR3: CASSHTHLINNEQFF. DNA of the CDR3: TGCGCCAGCAGCCATACACACCTGATTAACAATGAGCAGTTCTTC.